This T cell receptor beta chain is drawn from a study of shared T cell receptors in the human thymus. Clones were sequenced by immunoSEQ multiplex PCR, and TCRdb holds only the in-frame ones, with some missing. The repertoire has about 660,000 clones, 87% of them found once; the top ten carry about 0.0094%. Between the trimmed V and J ends, which lost 4 bases and 0 bases, there was a span of 11 bases. The CDR3 sequence is 15 residues long. CDR1 and CDR2 from the germline V gene are MNHEY and SMNVEV (reference sequence). In addition, the sample was reused for a study of human thymus T cells.

The TCR originated in a boy younger than two with a congenital heart defect. The V call is TRBV27, the J call TRBJ2-3, with D possibly being TRBD1 (7 bases). The specimen was thymocytes. CDR3 nucleotides: TGTGCCAGCAGTTCCCAGGGGGGTAGCACAGATACGCAGTATTTT. Residues: CASSSQGGSTDTQYF.